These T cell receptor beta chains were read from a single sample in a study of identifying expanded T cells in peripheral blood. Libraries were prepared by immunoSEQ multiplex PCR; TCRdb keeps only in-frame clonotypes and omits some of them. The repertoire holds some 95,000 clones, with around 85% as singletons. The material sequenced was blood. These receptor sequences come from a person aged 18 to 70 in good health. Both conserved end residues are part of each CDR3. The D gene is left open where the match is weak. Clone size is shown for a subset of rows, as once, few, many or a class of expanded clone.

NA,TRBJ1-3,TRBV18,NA,TGTGCCAGCTCAACGGCAGCGGGAAACACCATATATTTT,CASSTAAGNTIYF
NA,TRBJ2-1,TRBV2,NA,TGTGCCAGCAGTGAGGAGAGTTGGGGGGCCTCATTCAATGAGCAGTTCTTC,CASSEESWGASFNEQFF
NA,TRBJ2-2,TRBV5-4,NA,TGTGCCAGCGGATCATACAGGGTGGCCGGGGAGCTGTTTTTT,CASGSYRVAGELFF
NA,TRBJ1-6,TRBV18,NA,TGTGCCAGCTCACTAGGGGATAATTCACCCCTCCACTTT,CASSLGDNSPLHF
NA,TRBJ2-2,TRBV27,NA,TGTGCCAGCAGTTCTGCAGGGCGTTACACCGGGGAGCTGTTTTTT,CASSSAGRYTGELFF
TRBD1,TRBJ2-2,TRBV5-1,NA,TGCGCCAGCATGACGGACAGGGCGAACACCGGGGAGCTGTTTTTT,CASMTDRANTGELFF
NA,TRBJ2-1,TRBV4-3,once,TGCGCCAGCAGCCAAGGGCATCGAGCAGTCAGTGAGCAGTTCTTC,CASSQGHRAVSEQFF
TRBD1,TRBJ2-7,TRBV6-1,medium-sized,TGTGCCAGCGGGGAACCACAGGGGGCTCCCTACGAGCAGTACTTC,CASGEPQGAPYEQYF
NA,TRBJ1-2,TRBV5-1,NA,TGCGCCAGCAGCTTGGTGACGATCTCTAAGGGCTACACCTTC,CASSLVTISKGYTF
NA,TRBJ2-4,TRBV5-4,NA,TGTGCCAGCAGCTTTCCCAATGCCAAAAACATTCAGTACTTC,CASSFPNAKNIQYF
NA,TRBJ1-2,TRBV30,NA,TGTGCCTGGAGTATAAGGGTCGGCCTCTACACCTTC,CAWSIRVGLYTF
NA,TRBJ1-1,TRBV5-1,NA,TGCGCCAGCAGCTTGGATGGAACGGGCAGGAACACTGAAGCTTTCTTT,CASSLDGTGRNTEAFF
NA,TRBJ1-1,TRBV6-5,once,TGTGCCAGCAGTTACTCTTCAGGAGGTTGGACTGAAGCTTTCTTT,CASSYSSGGWTEAFF
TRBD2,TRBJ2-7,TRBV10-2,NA,TGCGCCAGCAGTCTTAGCGGGGGGCCGTTCTACGAGCAGTACTTC,CASSLSGGPFYEQYF
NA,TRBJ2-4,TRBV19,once,TGTGCCAGTAGTACCACAGGGAAAGGCATTCAGTACTTC,CASSTTGKGIQYF
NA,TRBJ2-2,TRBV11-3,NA,TGTGCCAGCAGCTTAGCCCAGGGGGGGTACGGGGAGCTGTTTTTT,CASSLAQGGYGELFF
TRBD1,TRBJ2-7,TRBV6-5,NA,TGTGCCAGCAGCCCCGGGACAGGGTGGACCTACGAGCAGTACTTC,CASSPGTGWTYEQYF
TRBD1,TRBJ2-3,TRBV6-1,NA,TGTGCCAGCAGTGAGAACAGGGGGCGCAGGGATACGCAGTATTTT,CASSENRGRRDTQYF
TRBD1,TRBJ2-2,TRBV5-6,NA,TGTGCCAGCAGCCCCGGACAGGGGGCGAGCTGGGAGCTGTTTTTT,CASSPGQGASWELFF
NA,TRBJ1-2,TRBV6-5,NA,TGTGCCAGCACACCAGGGTCTAGATATGGCTACACCTTC,CASTPGSRYGYTF
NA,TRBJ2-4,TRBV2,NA,TGTGCCAGCAGTAGAGGGGAGACCAAAAACATTCAGTACTTC,CASSRGETKNIQYF
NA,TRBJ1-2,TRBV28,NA,TGTGCCAGCAGTTTATCCAGGGCTCATGGCTACACCTTC,CASSLSRAHGYTF
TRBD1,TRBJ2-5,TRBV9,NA,TGTGCCAGCAGCGCCGACAGGGGATGGGGGGAGACCCAGTACTTC,CASSADRGWGETQYF
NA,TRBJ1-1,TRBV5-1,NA,TGCGCCAGCAGCATATTACAGGGTGAGGACACTGAAGCTTTCTTT,CASSILQGEDTEAFF
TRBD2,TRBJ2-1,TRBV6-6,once,TGTGCCAGCAGTCGCCGGGGAGGGCGAGACAATGAGCAGTTCTTC,CASSRRGGRDNEQFF
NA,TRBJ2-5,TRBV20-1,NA,TGCAGTGCTGTGGACGGAGAGACCCAGTACTTC,CSAVDGETQYF
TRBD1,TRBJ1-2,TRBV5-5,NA,TGTGCCAGCAGCTTGGTGTGGGACAGGGGGCTGATTGAGGATGGCTACACCTTC,CASSLVWDRGLIEDGYTF
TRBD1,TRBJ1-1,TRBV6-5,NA,TGTGCCAGCAGCTCAGGGGGGACACCCAATCCCCAAGCTTTCTTT,CASSSGGTPNPQAFF
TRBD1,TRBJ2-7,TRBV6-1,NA,TGTGCCACCAACCGGGACAGCCTCTACGAGCAGTACTTC,CATNRDSLYEQYF
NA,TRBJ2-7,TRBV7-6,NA,TGTGCCAGCAGCTTAGTTGTATCCGGGCTCGACGAGCAGTACTTC,CASSLVVSGLDEQYF
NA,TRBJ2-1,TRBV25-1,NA,TGTGCCAGCAGTGAATATGGGTGGCGGAGGACCAATGAGCAGTTCTTC,CASSEYGWRRTNEQFF
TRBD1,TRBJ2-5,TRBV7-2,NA,TGTGCCAGCAGCTTGACAGGGGATATCCAAGGGACCCAGTACTTC,CASSLTGDIQGTQYF
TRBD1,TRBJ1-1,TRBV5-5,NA,TGTGCCAGCAGCCTACCCCAGGGGGCGGGGGGCGCTGAAGCTTTCTTT,CASSLPQGAGGAEAFF
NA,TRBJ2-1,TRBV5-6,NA,TGTGCCAGCAGCTTTCTCGGGGACCCATACAATGAGCAGTTCTTC,CASSFLGDPYNEQFF
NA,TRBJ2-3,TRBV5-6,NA,TGTGCCAGCAGCTTGGTGCCAGCAGATACGCAGTATTTT,CASSLVPADTQYF
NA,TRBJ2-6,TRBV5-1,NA,TGCGCCAGCAGCTTGGGTCCCGGGGCCAACGTCCTGACTTTC,CASSLGPGANVLTF
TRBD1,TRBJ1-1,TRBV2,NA,TGTGCCAGCAGGCATTACCGGGACAGGGGGAACACTGAAGCTTTCTTT,CASRHYRDRGNTEAFF
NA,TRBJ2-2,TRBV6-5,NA,TGTGCCAGCAGTTACCGGGTACCCGGGGAGCTGTTTTTT,CASSYRVPGELFF
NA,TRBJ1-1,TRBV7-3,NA,TGTGCCAGCAGCTTACCTACCCACATACAGGGTATGACTGAAGCTTTCTTT,CASSLPTHIQGMTEAFF
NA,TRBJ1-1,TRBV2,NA,TGTGCCAGCAGTGATGAGGGGGGATGGATCAACACTGAAGCTTTCTTT,CASSDEGGWINTEAFF
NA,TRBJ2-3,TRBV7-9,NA,TGTGCCAGCAGGAACTATCAGGGCACAGATACGCAGTATTTT,CASRNYQGTDTQYF
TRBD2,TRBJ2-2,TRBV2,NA,TGTGCCAGCAAGGGACTAGCGGGGGCCAACACCGGGGAGCTGTTTTTT,CASKGLAGANTGELFF
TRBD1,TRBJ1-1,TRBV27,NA,TGTGCCAGCAAAACAGGGGGCGCGAACACTGAAGCTTTCTTT,CASKTGGANTEAFF
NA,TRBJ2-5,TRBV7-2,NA,TGTGCCAGCAGCCTATATAGGGTGGAGACCCAGTACTTC,CASSLYRVETQYF
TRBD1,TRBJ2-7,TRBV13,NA,TGTGCCAGCAGCTCCGGGACAGGGGGGTACGAGCAGTACTTC,CASSSGTGGYEQYF
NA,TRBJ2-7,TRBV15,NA,TGTGCCACCAGCAGTGCCCCCGGACCCGTCGGAAAAAACTTC,CATSSAPGPVGKNF